What follows are 30 T cell receptor beta chains derived from one specimen sequenced in a study of immune evolution from preneoplasia to lung adenocarcinoma. Profiled with immunoSEQ multiplex PCR; TCRdb holds only in-frame clones, not every one. This sample has 11,000 to 15,000 clones, with roughly 80% found just once. The sequencing sample was made of FFPE minimally invasive lung adenocarcinoma tissue. The origin of the receptors is a person aged 70 to 80 with lung adenocarcinoma.

This clone came up a few times. The V call is TRBV23-1, the J call TRBJ2-1; D is uncertain. TRBV23-1 is an open reading frame, and its role is uncertain. The V gene lost 2 bases and the J gene lost 0 bases, with 5 bases spanning the gap. The CDR3 loop spans 14 amino acids. Here the CDR3 reads CASSQGCSYNEQFF. The CDR3 DNA follows: TGCGCCAGCAGTCAAGGGTGCTCCTACAATGAGCAGTTCTTC.

J is TRBJ2-7 and V is TRBV6-1, with no clear D. CDR1 is MNHNS and CDR2 is SASEGT in the germline V gene. This CDR3 has 11 residues. Trimming stripped 6 bases from V and 6 bases from J, with 9 bases between. The CDR3 bases are TGTGCCAGCAGCGGTCTGGTCGAGCAGTACTTC. This gives the protein CASSGLVEQYF.

V usage is TRBV30 and J usage is TRBJ1-3; D remains unclear. V lost 2 bases, J lost 1 base, and 6 bases lay in between. Germline CDR1 GTSNPN, CDR2 SVGIG (reference sequence). This CDR3 is built from 13 residues. The CDR3 DNA sequence: TGTGCCTGGAGTTCGGATTCTGGAAACACCATATATTTT. This translates into CAWSSDSGNTIYF.

The V call is TRBV28, the J call TRBJ1-5, with a weak D call TRBD1 (5 bases). V gave up 11 bases and J gave up 2 bases, with 16 bases separating them. In germline, CDR1 is MDHEN, CDR2 SYDVKM. The CDR3 consists of 14 residues. The CDR3 coding sequence is TGTGCCGGGGCAGGGATGGGTGGCAATCAGCCCCAGCATTTT. Translation gives CAGAGMGGNQPQHF.

The rearrangement uses TRBV6-1 and TRBJ2-1; 12 positions match TRBD1. The V gene's germline CDR1 is MNHNS and CDR2 SASEGT. Trimming at V came to 4 bases and at J to 9 bases, leaving 7 bases not matched to a gene. The CDR3 extends over 15 amino acids. The DNA for the CDR3 is TGTGCCAGCAGTGTCTCGGGACAGGGGGCCGGTGAGCAGTTCTTC. Its protein is CASSVSGQGAGEQFF.

The chain employs TRBV20-1 and TRBJ2-3; the D is unclear. This CDR3 has 11 amino acids. V lost 0 bases and J lost 6, with 4 bases in between. Per germline, CDR1 DFQATT and CDR2 SNEGSKA (reference sequence). DNA for the CDR3: TGCAGTGCTAGAGACTGGGATACGCAGTATTTT. Translated, it gives CSARDWDTQYF.

This chain joins TRBV5-4 and TRBJ1-2; 10 positions agree with TRBD1. The length of the CDR3 is 15 residues. Germline loops: CDR1 SGHNT, CDR2 YYREEE (reference sequence). V shed 5 bases, J shed 6 bases, and the junction held 10 bases outside the gene matches. The CDR3 loop reads CASRDLSGTGDGYTF. CDR3 in DNA: TGTGCCAGCAGGGATCTGTCCGGGACAGGGGATGGCTACACCTTC.

This sequence joins TRBV11-3 and TRBJ1-1, with no clear D. CDR1 is SGHNT, CDR2 YENEEA, per germline. The CDR3 consists of 14 residues. Trimming left V 1 base short and J 3 bases short, with 9 bases between. CDR3 in DNA: TGTGCCAGCAGCTTAGCGCAGTCTTACACTGAAGCTTTCTTT. Translation gives CASSLAQSYTEAFF.

A few counts support this clone. V is TRBV19 and J is TRBJ1-1; tentative D call: TRBD1 (6 bases). The V end lost 5 bases, the J end lost 3 bases, and 10 bases lay between the germline ends. Germline V gene sequence: CDR1 LNHDA, CDR2 SQIVND (reference sequence). CDR3 length equals 13 residues. CDR3 amino acids: CASSVRGDTEAFF. CDR3 nucleotide sequence: TGTGCCAGTAGTGTCAGGGGAGACACTGAAGCTTTCTTT.

This chain uses TRBV11-2 with TRBJ1-2; 9 nucleotides agree with TRBD1. The J segment lost 7 bases and the V segment lost 5 bases, leaving 5 bases of the junction unmatched. The germline V gene encodes CDR1 SGHAT and CDR2 FQNNGV. The CDR3 length is 13 residues. CDR3 DNA sequence: TGTGCCAGCAGCCGGGACAGGGAGGGTGGCTACACCTTC. Protein: CASSRDREGGYTF.

This clone was observed a single time. V and J are TRBV11-3 and TRBJ1-3; D gene unclear. Per the germline V gene, CDR1 is SGHNT and CDR2 is YENEEA. This CDR3 region has 14 residues. Between the trimmed V and J ends, which lost 3 bases and 4 bases, there was a span of 10 bases. As DNA, the CDR3 is TGTGCCAGCAGCTTGGCGGCAGTCGGAAACACCATATATTTT. It translates to CASSLAAVGNTIYF.

This clone was picked up a small number of times. The V call is TRBV7-9, the J call TRBJ1-1; D perhaps matches TRBD1 (6 bases). Germline V gene lookup returns CDR1 SEHNR and CDR2 FQNEAQ (reference sequence). The ends were cut back, 4 bases at V and 4 bases at J, with 16 bases in the middle. The CDR3 length is 15 residues. The CDR3 DNA follows: TGTGCCAGCAGCTCGATCCCGGGACAAGGCACTGAAGCTTTCTTT. It specifies CASSSIPGQGTEAFF.

This sequence joins TRBV4-2 and TRBJ1-2, with D perhaps matching TRBD1 (6 bases). There are 14 residues in the CDR3. Germline CDR1 is LGHNA and CDR2 is YNFKEQ. Trimming pared 4 bases from V and 5 bases from J, leaving 14 bases between. This CDR3 is CASSPGDGNYGYTF. The CDR3 region has the DNA TGTGCCAGCAGCCCAGGGGACGGGAATTATGGCTACACCTTC.

This chain joins TRBV30 and TRBJ1-5, with 10 bases lining up with TRBD1. The junction had 5 bases not matched to a gene; V was cut back by 5 bases and J by 1 base. The CDR3 extends over 15 amino acids. The germline V gene encodes CDR1 GTSNPN and CDR2 SVGIG (reference sequence). The CDR3 loop is CAWAPGQGSNQPQHF. The CDR3 DNA is TGTGCCTGGGCCCCGGGACAGGGGAGCAATCAGCCCCAGCATTTT.

The J gene is TRBJ2-1, the V gene TRBV7-9; no firm D call. The CDR3 covers 11 residues. Germline V gene data show CDR1 as SEHNR and CDR2 as FQNEAQ (reference sequence). V was clipped by 5 bases and J by 6 bases, with 5 bases between them. The CDR3 DNA is TGTGCCAGCAGCGAGAGCAATGAGCAGTTCTTC. It specifies CASSESNEQFF.

The chain is built from TRBV7-8 and TRBJ1-1, with unresolved D. Trimming shortened V by 7 bases and J by 5 bases, and 17 bases separated the two germline ends. CDR1 SGHVS and CDR2 FQNEAQ come from the germline V gene. The CDR3 consists of 14 residues. For the CDR3, the DNA is TGTGCCAGCATACTAGATGAGAGGGTGACTGAAGCTTTCTTT. Translated, it gives CASILDERVTEAFF.

V and J are TRBV27 and TRBJ1-1; the D is unclear. Germline CDR1 MNHEY, CDR2 SMNVEV (reference sequence). Trimming took off 6 bases at V and 5 bases at J, with 19 bases between the two ends. This CDR3 spans 15 amino acids. The CDR3 loop reads CASRVEDVGGTEAFF. For the CDR3, the DNA is TGTGCCAGCAGGGTGGAGGACGTGGGAGGGACTGAAGCTTTCTTT.

The chain uses TRBV5-1 and TRBJ2-1; 8 bases line up with TRBD1. CDR1 SGHRS and CDR2 YFSETQ come from the germline V gene. CDR3 length: 15 amino acids. V shed 4 bases and J 2 bases; nucleotides not matched to a gene: 5. As DNA, the CDR3 is TGCGCCAGCAGCGAACAGGGGGGCCCCTACAATGAGCAGTTCTTC. Translation: CASSEQGGPYNEQFF. The entire variable domain, with the rest obtained from reference TRBV5-1 and TRBJ2-1, is as follows: KAGVTQTPRYLIKTRGQQVTLSCSPISGHRSVSWYQQTPGQGLQFLFEYFSETQRNKGNFPGRFSGRQFSNSRSEMNVSTLELGDSALYLCASSEQGGPYNEQFFGPGTRLTVL.

The chain has TRBV7-3 and TRBJ2-7; TRBD2 is a possible D gene (7 bases). The CDR3 has 13 residues. CDR1 SGHTA and CDR2 FQGTGA come from the germline V gene. V was shortened by 5 bases and J by 5 bases, with 13 bases between the two germline ends. CDR3 amino acids: CASSPRGGNEQYF. The CDR3 DNA sequence: TGTGCCAGCAGCCCAAGGGGGGGGAACGAGCAGTACTTC. The full variable domain, in which reference TRBV7-3 and TRBJ2-7 provide the parts outside the CDR3, is GAGVSQTPSNKVTEKGKYVELRCDPISGHTALYWYRQSLGQGPEFLIYFQGTGAADDSGLPNDRFFAVRPEGSVSTLKIQRTERGDSAVYLCASSPRGGNEQYFGPGTRLTVT.

The chain carries TRBV30 and TRBJ1-1; a weak D match, TRBD1 (6 bases). V lost 7 bases and J lost 1, with 13 bases in between. This CDR3 is built from 13 residues. CDR1 is GTSNPN and CDR2 is SVGIG in the germline V gene (reference sequence). The CDR3 sequence: CASTGGGNTEAFF. The CDR3 region has the DNA TGTGCCTCGACAGGAGGTGGGAACACTGAAGCTTTCTTT.

This sequence joins TRBV20-1 and TRBJ1-2; TRBD1 is a possible D gene (5 bases). CDR3 length equals 11 residues. Trimming took off 4 bases at V and 7 bases at J, with 10 bases between the two ends. Germline CDR1 DFQATT, CDR2 SNEGSKA (reference sequence). The CDR3 DNA reads TGCAGTGCTACAACGCAGGGTGGCTACACCTTC. As protein: CSATTQGGYTF.

The genes are TRBV6-5 and TRBJ1-5, with TRBD1 matching 7 bases. Germline loops: CDR1 MNHEY, CDR2 SVGAGI. The CDR3 sequence is 15 residues long. Trimming at V came to 2 bases and at J to 5 bases, leaving 6 bases not matched to a gene. Here the CDR3 reads CASSYTTGEDQPQHF. CDR3 in DNA: TGTGCCAGCAGTTACACAACAGGGGAGGATCAGCCCCAGCATTTT.

The rearrangement links TRBV28 to TRBJ2-1, with unresolved D. This CDR3 comprises 12 residues. Trimming cost V 5 bases and J 12 bases, with 14 bases left between them. Germline loops: CDR1 MDHEN, CDR2 SYDVKM. In nucleotides, the CDR3 is TGTGCCAGCAGTCCCGGTTTCGGGCGGCAGTTCTTC. Protein sequence: CASSPGFGRQFF.

The chain uses TRBV7-3 and TRBJ2-1, with a tentative D call TRBD1 (6 bases). The CDR3 is 15 residues long. Trimming stripped 4 bases from V and 0 bases from J, with 10 bases between. Germline CDR1 SGHTA, CDR2 FQGTGA. The CDR3 DNA reads TGTGCCAGCAGCTGGGACACGAGCTCCTACAATGAGCAGTTCTTC. Protein sequence: CASSWDTSSYNEQFF.

The rearrangement uses TRBV14 and TRBJ1-2, with 7 positions matching TRBD1. This CDR3 has 16 amino acids. Germline V CDR1 and CDR2: SGHDN, FVKESK. Losses at the gene ends were 2 bases for V and 4 bases for J; bases not matched to a gene: 10. CDR3 protein: CASSQQVGQEGYGYTF. As DNA, the CDR3 is TGTGCCAGCAGCCAACAAGTCGGACAGGAGGGCTATGGCTACACCTTC.

The chain has TRBV7-2 and TRBJ2-4; 10 positions agree with TRBD1. The CDR3 is made up of 15 amino acids. The V segment lost 5 bases and the J segment 5 bases; nucleotides outside the gene matches: 6. The germline gives CDR1 SGHTA, CDR2 FQGNSA. CDR3: CASSPGTGAQNIQYF. The CDR3 region has the DNA TGTGCCAGCAGCCCAGGGACAGGGGCTCAAAACATTCAGTACTTC.

The chain uses TRBV11-2 and TRBJ1-1; tentative D call: TRBD1 (5 bases). V lost 5 bases and J lost 6, with 19 bases in between. The CDR3 is 15 amino acids. Germline loops: CDR1 SGHAT, CDR2 FQNNGV. For the CDR3, the DNA is TGTGCCAGCAGCCTCTCGCCTCGGGGCTCGGCTGAAGCTTTCTTT. Its protein product is CASSLSPRGSAEAFF.

The chain joins TRBV18 to TRBJ1-1, with D maybe TRBD1 (5 bases). V gave up 3 bases and J gave up 2 bases, with 13 bases separating them. The CDR3 spans 15 residues. Germline CDR1 reads KGHSH; CDR2 reads LQKENI. The CDR3 coding sequence is TGTGCCAGCTCACCGGGGTTGGGGGGAAACACTGAAGCTTTCTTT. Translating gives CASSPGLGGNTEAFF.

The CDR3 loop is CASSVSGVSEQFF. The CDR3 bases are TGTGCCAGCAGCGTAAGCGGGGTTAGTGAGCAGTTCTTC. V gene TRBV9 combines with J gene TRBJ2-1; 7 bases align to TRBD2. Germline V gene lookup returns CDR1 SGDLS and CDR2 YYNGEE. CDR3 length equals 13 residues. Trimming at V came to 1 base and at J to 9 bases, leaving 4 bases not matched to a gene.

This chain uses TRBV5-4 with TRBJ1-1; TRBD1 might be the D (5 bases). This CDR3 region has 13 residues. Trimming pared 0 bases from V and 5 bases from J, leaving 8 bases between. The V gene's germline CDR1 is SGHNT and CDR2 YYREEE (reference sequence). Here the CDR3 reads CASSLDRRTEAFF. The CDR3 DNA sequence: TGTGCCAGCAGCTTGGACAGGCGGACTGAAGCTTTCTTT.